This T cell receptor (beta chain) was recorded in a study of shared clonotypes between healthy human individuals. Study-wide results and limits: It was observed that roughly 5% of naive CD4 clonotypes were shared across several donors.

The method was immunoSEQ multiplex PCR; TCRdb's version includes in-frame clones alone and lacks a portion of them. Seen here are 950,000 to 1,200,000 clones, around 77% observed once, and the top ten hold 0.85% to 1%. This clone was seen a single time. Its specificity is unknown. CDR3 length equals 14 residues. V gave up 6 bases and J gave up 2 bases, with 11 bases separating them. Germline V CDR1 and CDR2: MDHEN, SYDVKM. The sequencing input was memory CD4+ T cells from PBMCs. Subset here: CD45RA-negative fraction. The V and J genes are TRBV28 and TRBJ1-5, with unresolved D. The clonotype comes from a man between 18 and 29 years old in good health. Some clones in this sample may be carry-over from other donors' samples. CDR3 protein: CASSPRTGNQPQHF. The CDR3 DNA reads TGTGCCAGCAGCCCTCGGACGGGCAATCAGCCCCAGCATTTT.